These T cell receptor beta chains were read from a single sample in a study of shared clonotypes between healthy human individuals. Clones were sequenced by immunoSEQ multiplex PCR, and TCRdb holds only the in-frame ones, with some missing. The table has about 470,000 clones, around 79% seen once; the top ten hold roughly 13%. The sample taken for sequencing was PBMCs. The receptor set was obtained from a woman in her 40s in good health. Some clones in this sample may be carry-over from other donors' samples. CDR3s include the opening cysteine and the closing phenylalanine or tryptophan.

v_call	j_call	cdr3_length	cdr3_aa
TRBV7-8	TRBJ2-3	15	CASSFWGGSPDTQYF
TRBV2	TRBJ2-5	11	CASSVEETQYF
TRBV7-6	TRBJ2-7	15	CASSQWTSGNYEQYF
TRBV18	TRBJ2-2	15	CASSPPSESTGELFF
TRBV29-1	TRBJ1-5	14	CSVRGQGSNQPQHF
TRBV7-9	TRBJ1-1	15	CASSPQGGLYTEAFF
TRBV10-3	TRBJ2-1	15	CAISGATSGSDEQFF
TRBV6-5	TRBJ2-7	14	CASRKNLGSYEQYF
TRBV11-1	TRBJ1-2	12	CASSQGAYGYTF
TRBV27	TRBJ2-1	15	CASRLRGSYGNEQFF
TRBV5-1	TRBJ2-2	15	CASSLRGDPTGELFF
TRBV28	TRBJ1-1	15	CASRRSGLLNTEAFF
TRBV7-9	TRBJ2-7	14	CASSRGLAGVEQYF
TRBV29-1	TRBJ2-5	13	CSVEQGSQETQYF
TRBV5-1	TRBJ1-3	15	CASSLKGPSGNTIYF
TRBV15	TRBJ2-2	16	CATSSRPRGDTGELFF
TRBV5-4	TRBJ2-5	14	CASSLSRAQETQYF
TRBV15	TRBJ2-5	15	CATSRDGQGEETQYF
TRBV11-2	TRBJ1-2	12	CASSTGRYGYTF
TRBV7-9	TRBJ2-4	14	CASSARGAKNIQYF
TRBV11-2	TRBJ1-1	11	CASSPLSEAFF
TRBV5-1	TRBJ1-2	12	CASSWDYSGYTF
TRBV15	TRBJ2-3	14	CATSRDLGTDTQYF
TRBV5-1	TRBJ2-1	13	CASSLPTILEQFF
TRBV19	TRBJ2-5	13	CASRRKGQETQYF
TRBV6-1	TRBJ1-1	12	CASTRSYTEAFF
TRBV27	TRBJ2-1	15	CASSLGVSSYNEQFF
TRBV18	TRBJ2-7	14	CASSQGHTADEQYF
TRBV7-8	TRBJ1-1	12	CASSLVEGAAFF
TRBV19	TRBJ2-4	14	CASSRDRTRDIQYF
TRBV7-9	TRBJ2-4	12	CASSTRGDIQYF
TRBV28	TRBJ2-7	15	CASSPLAGGSYEQYF
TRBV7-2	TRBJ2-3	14	CASSTRTVTDTQYF
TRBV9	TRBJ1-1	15	CASSVGDRGRTEAFF
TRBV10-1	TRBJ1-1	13	CASSESRNTEAFF
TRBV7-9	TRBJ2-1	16	CASSSILAGDKNEQFF
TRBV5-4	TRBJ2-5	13	CASSSTVQETQYF
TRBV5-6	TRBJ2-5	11	CASSLTETQYF
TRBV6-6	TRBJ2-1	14	CASSPGTVYNEQFF
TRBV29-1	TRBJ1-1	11	CSVEQGTEAFF
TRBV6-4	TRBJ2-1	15	CASSDKPRSYNEQFF
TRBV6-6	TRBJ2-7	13	CASSETRGVEQYF
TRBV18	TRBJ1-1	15	CASSPTSLRGTEAFF
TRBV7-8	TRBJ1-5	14	CASSFSGFVQPQHF
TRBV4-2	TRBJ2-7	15	CASSPNTQNSYEQYF
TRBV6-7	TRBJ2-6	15	CASSWADSGANVLTF
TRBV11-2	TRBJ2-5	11	CASSLKETQYF
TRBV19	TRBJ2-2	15	CASSIVGTKTGELFF
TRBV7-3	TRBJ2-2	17	CASSLSSGGPNTGELFF
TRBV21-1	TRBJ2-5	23	CASSKFRFWVETSGKPTQETQYF
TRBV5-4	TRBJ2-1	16	CASSLALLAGEDEQFF
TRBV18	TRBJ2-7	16	CASSFKRTEPSYEQYF
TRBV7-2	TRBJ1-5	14	CASSQGQGAQPQHF
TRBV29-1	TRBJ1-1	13	CSVGTGGNTEAFF
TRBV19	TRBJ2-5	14	CASSIRRGDETQYF
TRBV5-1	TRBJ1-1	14	CASSTTGVNTEAFF
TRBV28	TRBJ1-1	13	CASSLLGGTEAFF